A single sample is the source of the 24 T cell receptor beta chains below, sequenced in a study of T cell changes during pregnancy in multiple sclerosis. Clones were read by immunoSEQ multiplex PCR, and TCRdb kept only the in-frame ones, dropping some. The sample shows 60,000 to 95,000 clones, around nine tenths of them seen only once. The sample here was CD4+ T cells from peripheral blood mononuclear cells, taken before pregnancy. The receptors here all came from a female donor with multiple sclerosis, enrolled in a pregnancy study.

The sample holds one count of this clone. This rearrangement joins TRBV9 to TRBJ2-3, with 7 bases fitting TRBD1. The germline V gene encodes CDR1 SGDLS and CDR2 YYNGEE. J gave up 2 bases and V 4 bases, and 7 bases lay outside the gene matches. The CDR3 sequence is 15 residues long. The CDR3 here is CASSSRGQNTDTQYF. CDR3 sequence (DNA): TGTGCCAGCAGCTCTCGGGGACAGAACACAGATACGCAGTATTTT.

V and J are TRBV2 and TRBJ1-4; possibly TRBD1 for D (5 bases). Germline values: CDR1 SNHLY, CDR2 FYNNEI. This CDR3 contains 15 residues. V was pared by 4 bases and J by 2 bases, with 11 bases between. In nucleotides, the CDR3 is TGTGCCAGCAGTGTTACCCGGGGGACTAATGAAAAACTGTTTTTT. Encoded protein: CASSVTRGTNEKLFF.

The V and J genes are TRBV6-5 and TRBJ2-5; D is possibly TRBD1 (5 bases). With the DNA end fitting TRBJ2-7 better, the J assignment may be wrong. Germline V gene lookup returns CDR1 MNHEY and CDR2 SVGAGI. The CDR3 length is 14 residues. CDR3 protein: CASSRTTGSYEQYF. DNA for the CDR3: TGTGCCAGCAGCCGGACCACAGGCTCCTACGAGCAGTACTTC.

V usage is TRBV7-2 and J usage is TRBJ2-1; D unclear. CDR3 size: 13 residues. Germline V gene data show CDR1 as SGHTA and CDR2 as FQGNSA. Deletions cut 5 bases from V and 2 bases from J, with 7 bases between. CDR3 coding DNA: TGTGCCAGCAGCCCTCGCGCCTACAATGAGCAGTTCTTC. Translating gives CASSPRAYNEQFF.

This sequence joins TRBV28 and TRBJ2-1, with 7 bases matching TRBD2. CDR3 length equals 17 residues. Germline CDR1 and CDR2: MDHEN and SYDVKM. V shed 3 bases and J 9 bases; nucleotides not matched to a gene: 17. The CDR3 DNA reads TGTGCCAGCAGTTTCTCCCCCTGGAAGCGGGATGGAGGTGAGCAGTTCTTC. Its protein is CASSFSPWKRDGGEQFF.

The V gene is TRBV7-8, the J gene TRBJ1-4, with D tentatively TRBD1 (5 bases). In germline, CDR1 is SGHVS, CDR2 FQNEAQ. V dropped 4 bases and J dropped 5 bases, with 17 bases sitting between them. This CDR3 comprises 16 residues. This CDR3 is CASSSRALPLNEKLFF. The CDR3 bases are TGTGCCAGCAGCTCCAGGGCGCTCCCCTTAAATGAAAAACTGTTTTTT.

The rearrangement links TRBV28 to TRBJ1-2; D perhaps matches TRBD1 (5 bases). V lost 3 bases to trimming and J lost 3 bases, with 14 bases between them. Germline V gene sequence: CDR1 MDHEN, CDR2 SYDVKM. This CDR3 contains 15 residues. CDR3 sequence reads: CASSLGGGTYYGYTF. CDR3 nucleotide sequence: TGTGCCAGCAGTTTGGGGGGTGGGACTTACTATGGCTACACCTTC.

The chain has TRBV10-3 and TRBJ2-1; 12 bases align to TRBD2. V dropped 11 bases and J dropped 7; count of bases not matched to a gene: 6. Germline lookup yields CDR1 ENHRY and CDR2 SYGVKD. The CDR3 is made up of 13 amino acids. The CDR3, as DNA: TGTGCCTCGACTAGCGGGAGTCAAAATGAGCAGTTCTTC. It encodes CASTSGSQNEQFF.

The chain uses TRBV7-2 and TRBJ2-3, with D perhaps TRBD2 (6 bases). Germline CDR1 reads SGHTA; CDR2 reads FQGNSA. The V end was cut by 1 base, the J end by 6 bases, with 17 bases between. The CDR3 runs to 16 residues. The DNA of the CDR3 is TGTGCCAGCAGCTTAGAGGGGCCAATCCGGGGGGATACGCAGTATTTT. Translated: CASSLEGPIRGDTQYF.

The rearrangement links TRBV9 to TRBJ1-4; D is ambiguous. V was cut by 4 bases and J by 0 bases, with 31 bases left in between. This CDR3 has 22 amino acids. Per the germline V gene, CDR1 is SGDLS and CDR2 is YYNGEE. The CDR3 nucleotides are TGTGCCAGCAGCCCCCATTCAGCGGTCAATTCGGAACCGACTGCAACTAATGAAAAACTGTTTTTT. Its protein product is CASSPHSAVNSEPTATNEKLFF.

The chain links TRBV7-9 to TRBJ2-1, with D maybe TRBD1 (5 bases). Germline CDR1 is SEHNR and CDR2 is FQNEAQ (reference sequence). CDR3 length: 15 residues. V lost 4 bases, J lost 4 bases, and 14 bases lay in between. CDR3 amino acids: CASSWKGAAYNEQFF. The CDR3 region has the DNA TGTGCCAGCAGCTGGAAAGGGGCAGCATACAATGAGCAGTTCTTC.

The rearrangement joins TRBV30 to TRBJ2-5; weak D call: TRBD2 (6 bases). CDR3 length: 13 residues. V was pared by 3 bases and J by 4 bases, with 12 bases between. The germline V gene has CDR1 GTSNPN and CDR2 SVGIG (reference sequence). The CDR3 DNA reads TGTGCCTGGAGCGGCGGGAATACAGAGACCCAGTACTTC. Translated, it gives CAWSGGNTETQYF.

The chain links TRBV6-5 to TRBJ2-2, with TRBD2 identical over 10 bases. CDR1 is MNHEY and CDR2 is SVGAGI in the germline V gene. The J segment lost 6 bases and the V segment lost 8 bases, leaving 9 bases of the junction unmatched. CDR3 size: 15 residues. CDR3 sequence reads: CASGISSGSSGELFF. DNA of the CDR3: TGTGCCAGCGGGATTTCTAGCGGGAGTTCCGGGGAGCTGTTTTTT.

J is TRBJ2-7 and V is TRBV7-2; 10 positions agree with TRBD2. The trim removed 6 bases at V and 4 bases at J, leaving 6 bases unmatched. Germline V gene data show CDR1 as SGHTA and CDR2 as FQGNSA. This CDR3 has 14 amino acids. The CDR3 here is CASSLASGGYEQYF. Written as DNA, the CDR3 is TGTGCCAGCAGTTTGGCTAGCGGGGGTTACGAGCAGTACTTC.

For this clone: At the DNA level, this CDR3 is encoded by other sequences in the same sample as well. The V gene is TRBV9, the J gene TRBJ1-1; no firm D call. The germline V gene encodes CDR1 SGDLS and CDR2 YYNGEE. With 0 bases removed from V and 0 bases from J, the gap between germline ends came to 3 bases. The CDR3 is 13 residues long. The CDR3 sequence: CASSVAVNTEAFF. The CDR3 DNA reads TGTGCCAGCAGCGTAGCTGTGAACACTGAAGCTTTCTTT.

The gene calls are TRBV27 and TRBJ1-1; 8 bases map to TRBD1. This CDR3 comprises 15 residues. CDR1 is MNHEY and CDR2 is SMNVEV in the germline V gene (reference sequence). V shed 5 bases, J shed 1 base, and the junction held 6 bases outside the gene matches. CDR3: CASSTRQGPNTEAFF. The DNA of the CDR3 is TGTGCCAGCAGTACCAGACAGGGGCCGAACACTGAAGCTTTCTTT.

This chain joins TRBV5-5 and TRBJ2-7; the D gene is possibly TRBD1 (5 bases). This CDR3 has 14 residues. The ends were cut back, 0 bases at V and 3 bases at J, with 10 bases in the middle. Germline V gives CDR1 SGHKS, CDR2 YYEKEE (reference sequence). The CDR3 loop reads CASSLDDSYYEQYF. The DNA for the CDR3 is TGTGCCAGCAGCTTGGACGACAGTTACTACGAGCAGTACTTC.

The chain employs TRBV6-5 and TRBJ1-5; maybe TRBD1 (5 bases). The CDR3 has 13 residues. Germline lookup yields CDR1 MNHEY and CDR2 SVGAGI. Trimming stripped 2 bases from V and 6 bases from J, with 8 bases between. CDR3 nucleotides: TGTGCCAGCAGTTACGGCAGGGCTCAGCCCCAGCATTTT. It yields the protein CASSYGRAQPQHF.

The chain recombines TRBV28 with TRBJ2-4, with D perhaps TRBD1 (6 bases). Germline V lookup: CDR1 MDHEN, CDR2 SYDVKM. The CDR3 loop spans 16 amino acids. Trimming cost V 5 bases and J 0 bases, with 14 bases left between them. CDR3 sequence: CASSPLPGVAKNIQYF. Written as DNA, the CDR3 is TGTGCCAGCAGTCCCTTACCAGGGGTAGCCAAAAACATTCAGTACTTC.

The gene calls are TRBV11-2 and TRBJ2-5; the match to TRBD1 covers 7 bases. The germline CDR1 and CDR2 sequences are SGHAT and FQNNGV. This CDR3 spans 14 amino acids. The trim removed 4 bases at V and 5 bases at J, leaving 7 bases unmatched. This CDR3 reads CASSSQGFRETQYF. The DNA of the CDR3 is TGTGCCAGCAGCTCACAGGGGTTTCGGGAGACCCAGTACTTC.

The genes are TRBV5-1 and TRBJ2-3; 10 nucleotides align to TRBD2. The germline V gene has CDR1 SGHRS and CDR2 YFSETQ. This CDR3 is built from 18 residues. The ends lost 1 base at V and 1 base at J; junction bases unmatched: 9. The CDR3, as DNA: TGCGCCAGCAGCTTGCAGCTAGCGGGGGTCTCTGGCACAGATACGCAGTATTTT. This codes for CASSLQLAGVSGTDTQYF.

This CDR3 reads CASSQLAPQPGNTIYF. The CDR3 DNA sequence: TGTGCCAGCAGCCAACTAGCCCCACAGCCTGGAAACACCATATATTTT. The chain couples TRBV7-8 to TRBJ1-3, with D uncertain. CDR3 length: 16 residues. The V gene lost 5 bases and the J gene lost 2 bases, with 16 bases spanning the gap. The V gene's germline CDR1 is SGHVS and CDR2 FQNEAQ.

V and J are TRBV5-3 and TRBJ2-7; maybe TRBD2 (6 bases). TRBV5-3 is reported as an ORF; its role is uncertain. Trimming cost V 4 bases and J 3 bases, with 23 bases left between them. The CDR3 loop spans 17 amino acids. The DNA of the CDR3 is TGTGCCAGAAGCAACGGCGGGTTAACGGGAGCGTTCTACGAGCAGTACTTC. Its protein product is CARSNGGLTGAFYEQYF.

This clone was counted a single time. This rearrangement joins TRBV19 to TRBJ1-1; weak D call: TRBD1 (5 bases). Germline V lookup: CDR1 LNHDA, CDR2 SQIVND (reference sequence). The CDR3 runs 17 residues. With 5 bases removed from V and 0 bases from J, the gap between germline ends came to 19 bases. This CDR3 reads CASSPPPRTNMNTEAFF. CDR3 coding DNA: TGTGCCAGTAGTCCCCCGCCCAGGACAAACATGAACACTGAAGCTTTCTTT.